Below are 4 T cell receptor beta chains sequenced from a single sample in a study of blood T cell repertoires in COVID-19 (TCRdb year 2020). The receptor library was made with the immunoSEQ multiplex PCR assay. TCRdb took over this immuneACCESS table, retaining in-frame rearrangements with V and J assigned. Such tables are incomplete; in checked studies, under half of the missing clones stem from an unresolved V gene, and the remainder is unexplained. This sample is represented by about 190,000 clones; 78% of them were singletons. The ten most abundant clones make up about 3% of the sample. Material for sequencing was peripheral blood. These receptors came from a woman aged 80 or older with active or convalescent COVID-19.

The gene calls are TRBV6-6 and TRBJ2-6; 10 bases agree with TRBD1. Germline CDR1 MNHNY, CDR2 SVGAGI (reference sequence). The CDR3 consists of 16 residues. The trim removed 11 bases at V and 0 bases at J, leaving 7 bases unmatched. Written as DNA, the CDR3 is TGTGCCGGAACGGGACAGGGGCTCTCTGGGGCCAACGTCCTGACTTTC. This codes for CAGTGQGLSGANVLTF.

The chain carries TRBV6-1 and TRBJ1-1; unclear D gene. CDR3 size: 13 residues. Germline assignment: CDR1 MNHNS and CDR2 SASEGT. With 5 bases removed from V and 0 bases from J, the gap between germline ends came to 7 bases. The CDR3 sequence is CASSPDMNTEAFF. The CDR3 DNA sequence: TGTGCCAGCAGTCCAGACATGAACACTGAAGCTTTCTTT.

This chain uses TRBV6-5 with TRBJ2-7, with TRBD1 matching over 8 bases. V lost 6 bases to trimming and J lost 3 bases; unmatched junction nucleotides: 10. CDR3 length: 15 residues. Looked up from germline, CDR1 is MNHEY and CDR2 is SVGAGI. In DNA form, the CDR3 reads TGTGCCAGCAGCTCCAGGGGGCTACTGGACTACGAGCAGTACTTC. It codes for CASSSRGLLDYEQYF.

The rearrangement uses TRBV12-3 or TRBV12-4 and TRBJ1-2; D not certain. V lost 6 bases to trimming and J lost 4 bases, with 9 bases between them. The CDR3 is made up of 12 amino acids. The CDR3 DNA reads TGTGCCAGCAGCCCCATCAGCTATGGCTACACCTTC. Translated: CASSPISYGYTF.